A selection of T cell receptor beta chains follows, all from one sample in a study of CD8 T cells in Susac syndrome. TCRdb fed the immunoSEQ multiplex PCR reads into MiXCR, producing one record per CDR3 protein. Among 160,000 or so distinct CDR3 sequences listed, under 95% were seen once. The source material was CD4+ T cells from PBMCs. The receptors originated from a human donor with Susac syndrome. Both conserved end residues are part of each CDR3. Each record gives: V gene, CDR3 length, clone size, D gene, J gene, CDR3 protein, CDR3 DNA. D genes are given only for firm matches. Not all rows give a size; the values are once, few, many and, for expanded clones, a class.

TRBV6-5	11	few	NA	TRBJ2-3	CASTLSDTQYF	TGTGCCAGCACCCTCTCAGATACGCAGTATTTT
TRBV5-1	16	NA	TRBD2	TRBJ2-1	CASSLASGGSYNEQFF	TGCGCCAGCAGCTTGGCCAGCGGGGGCTCCTACAATGAGCAGTTCTTC
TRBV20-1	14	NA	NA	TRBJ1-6	CSARDRGAGSPLHF	TGCAGTGCTAGAGATCGGGGGGCCGGGTCACCCCTCCACTTT
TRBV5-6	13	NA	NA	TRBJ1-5	CASSGGLNQPQHF	TGTGCCAGCAGCGGGGGGCTCAATCAGCCCCAGCATTTT
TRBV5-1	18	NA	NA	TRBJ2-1	CASSLVGTWGSSYNEQFF	TGCGCCAGCAGCTTGGTCGGGACCTGGGGAAGCTCCTACAATGAGCAGTTCTTC
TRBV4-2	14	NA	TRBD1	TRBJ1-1	CASSQPTGFTEAFF	TGTGCCAGCAGCCAACCGACAGGGTTCACTGAAGCTTTCTTT
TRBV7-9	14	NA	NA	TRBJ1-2	CASSLGGYGYGYTF	TGTGCCAGCAGCTTAGGGGGTTACGGCTATGGCTACACCTTC
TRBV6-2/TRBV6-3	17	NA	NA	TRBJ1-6	CASSPRSIISYNSPLHF	TGTGCCAGCAGTCCACGATCGATTATCTCCTATAATTCACCCCTCCACTTT
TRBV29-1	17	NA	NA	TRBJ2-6	CSVEARDPFSGANVLTF	TGCAGCGTTGAGGCTCGGGACCCGTTCTCTGGGGCCAACGTCCTGACTTTC
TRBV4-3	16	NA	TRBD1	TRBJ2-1	CASSQDPGTGVGEQFF	TGCGCCAGCAGCCAAGATCCCGGGACAGGGGTCGGAGAGCAGTTCTTC
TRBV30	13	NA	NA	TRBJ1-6	CAWATDSGSPLHF	TGTGCCTGGGCGACCGACAGTGGCTCACCCCTCCACTTT
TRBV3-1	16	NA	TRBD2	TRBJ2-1	CASSLFTSGSYNEQFF	TGTGCCAGCAGCCTTTTCACTAGCGGCTCATACAATGAGCAGTTCTTC
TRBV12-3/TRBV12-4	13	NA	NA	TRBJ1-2	CASSSGKGYGYTF	TGTGCCAGCAGTTCGGGCAAGGGTTATGGCTACACCTTC
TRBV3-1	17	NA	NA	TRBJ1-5	CASSQGGGGDSNQPQHF	TGTGCCAGCAGCCAAGGCGGCGGGGGAGATAGCAATCAGCCCCAGCATTTT
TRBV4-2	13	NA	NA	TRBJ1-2	CASSQASGDGYTF	TGTGCCAGCAGCCAAGCTTCAGGGGATGGCTACACCTTC
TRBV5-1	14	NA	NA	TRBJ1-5	CASSLAEDGQPQHF	TGCGCCAGCAGCTTGGCGGAGGACGGGCAGCCCCAGCATTTT
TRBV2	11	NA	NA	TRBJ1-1	CASCYNTEAFF	TGTGCCAGCTGTTACAACACTGAAGCTTTCTTT
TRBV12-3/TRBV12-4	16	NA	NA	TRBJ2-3	CASSLARGFRTDTQYF	TGTGCCAGCAGTTTAGCCCGGGGTTTTCGCACAGATACGCAGTATTTT